Below are 2 T cell receptor beta chains sequenced from a single sample in a study of blood T cell repertoires in COVID-19. Measured with immunoSEQ multiplex PCR; TCRdb has only the in-frame clones, and not every one. Of about 210,000 clones in the sample, roughly nine tenths were seen once. Sequencing used PBMCs or T cells enriched from blood (not recorded which). These receptor sequences come from a woman aged 35 to 49 in a cohort exposed to, infected with or recovered from COVID-19 (not recorded which).

This chain joins TRBV27 and TRBJ1-1; no definite D call. Germline assignment: CDR1 MNHEY and CDR2 SMNVEV (reference sequence). The germline V and J ends were trimmed by 6 bases and 1 base, with 9 bases remaining between them. This CDR3 is built from 13 residues. The CDR3 nucleotides read TGTGCCAGCAGAATTACACGGAACACTGAAGCTTTCTTT. Its translation: CASRITRNTEAFF.

The V call is TRBV4-1, the J call TRBJ2-7; D is possibly TRBD2 (7 bases). V lost 5 bases to trimming and J lost 2 bases, with 13 bases between them. The CDR3 consists of 14 residues. Germline V lookup: CDR1 MGHRA, CDR2 YSYEKL. The CDR3 region has the DNA TGCGCCAGCAGCGCAAGGGGGGGGGCCTACGAGCAGTACTTC. Its protein product is CASSARGGAYEQYF.